This TCR beta chain was sequenced during a study of blood T cells in healthy people across ages. Findings and caveats of the study: Significant beta diversity loss was already apparent by age approximately 38, declining roughly linearly.

The donors, healthy Caucasians from Russia, were aged roughly 6 to 90. The sample, about 9.7 milliliters of peripheral blood, was drawn from each donor. Each sample yielded at least 5.5 micrograms of PBMC total RNA. From germline, CDR1 is SNHLY and CDR2 FYNNEI. The CDR3 runs 13 residues. Deletions cut 4 bases from V and 4 bases from J, with 11 bases between. In regard to this clonotype: Its antigen is unidentified.

The use of a sample-barcoded 5' primer and a J-beta primer mix characterized a second PCR of about 6 to 12 cycles. TCRdb re-derived calls from the 5' RACE reads in MiXCR, one entry per CDR3 protein. The top ten hold roughly 3.9% of the sample, which has hundreds of thousands of distinct CDR3 sequences, around 20% seen once. V usage is TRBV2 and J usage is TRBJ2-7; a weak D match, TRBD2 (6 bases). The sample consisted of blood. This TCR was sampled from a man in his sixties or seventies in good health. CDR3 amino acids: CASSVEGTYEQYF. DNA for the CDR3: TGTGCCAGCAGTGTGGAGGGGACTTACGAGCAGTACTTC.